One sample yielded the 13 T cell receptor beta chains listed below, sequenced in a study of shared clonotypes between healthy human individuals. The assay was immunoSEQ multiplex PCR, and TCRdb's table has in-frame clones only and misses some. Of some 700,000 clones detected, around 91% appear once; the ten largest clones hold about 34%. The sample was memory CD8+ T cells from PBMCs. Subset denoted: CD45RO+ cells pooled with CCR7-negative TemRA cells. Receptor source: a young man in good health. Some clones in this sample may be carry-over from other donors' samples.

The chain carries TRBV7-2 and TRBJ1-1; tentative D call: TRBD1 (6 bases). CDR1 is SGHTA and CDR2 is FQGNSA in the germline V gene. V dropped 2 bases and J dropped 2 bases, with 12 bases sitting between them. The CDR3 is 15 amino acids. The CDR3 loop reads CASSLSYRENTEAFF. Here the CDR3 DNA reads TGTGCCAGCAGCTTATCTTACAGGGAAAACACTGAAGCTTTCTTT.

The V gene is TRBV28, the J gene TRBJ2-7; D is possibly TRBD2 (6 bases). The CDR3 has 13 amino acids. Germline-derived CDR1 and CDR2 are MDHEN and SYDVKM. V lost 4 bases and J 9 bases, leaving 16 bases between the germline ends. This CDR3 reads CASSSSAIWAQYF. The CDR3 nucleotides read TGTGCCAGCAGTTCTAGCGCCATATGGGCGCAGTACTTC.

This clone was detected a few times. The chain uses TRBV4-1 and TRBJ1-2; perhaps TRBD1 as D (5 bases). Germline CDR1 is MGHRA and CDR2 is YSYEKL. Trimming took 0 bases from V and 4 from J, leaving 12 bases between them. This CDR3 is 15 amino acids long. The CDR3 bases are TGCGCCAGCAGCCAAGAACCGGGACGTTCCTATGGCTACACCTTC. Translation: CASSQEPGRSYGYTF.

The genes are TRBV9 and TRBJ2-1, with TRBD2 matching 12 bases. The CDR3 runs 15 residues. V was pared by 3 bases and J by 8 bases, with 6 bases of the junction left unmatched. Germline CDR1 SGDLS, CDR2 YYNGEE. As DNA, the CDR3 is TGTGCCAGCAGCGCGACTAGCGGGAGTGGTTATGAGCAGTTCTTC. The encoded protein is CASSATSGSGYEQFF.

The rearrangement joins TRBV10-3 to TRBJ2-1; D gene uncertain. The CDR3 consists of 14 residues. Germline values: CDR1 ENHRY, CDR2 SYGVKD. Trimming removed 0 bases at V and 6 bases at J, with 9 bases between. The CDR3 spells CAISESLSLNEQFF. The CDR3 DNA reads TGTGCCATCAGTGAGTCGCTTAGTCTCAATGAGCAGTTCTTC.

The V and J genes are TRBV27 and TRBJ1-2; D ambiguous. V was trimmed by 0 bases and J by 10 bases, leaving 21 bases between them. CDR1 and CDR2 from the germline V gene are MNHEY and SMNVEV (reference sequence). CDR3 length: 16 residues. The CDR3 DNA reads TGTGCCAGCAGTTTATCGCTAGGTGACTTGGTGTTTGACTACACCTTC. Amino acid sequence: CASSLSLGDLVFDYTF.

The chain employs TRBV6-5 and TRBJ1-2; D ambiguous. Germline lookup yields CDR1 MNHEY and CDR2 SVGAGI. Trimming removed 0 bases from V and 2 bases from J, with 10 bases in between. This CDR3 comprises 15 residues. Here the CDR3 reads CASSYSPGGNYGYTF. DNA for the CDR3: TGTGCCAGCAGTTACTCGCCAGGAGGAAACTATGGCTACACCTTC.

This clone was seen only a few times. V usage is TRBV7-9 and J usage is TRBJ1-1; 9 bases are a match to TRBD1. The germline gives CDR1 SEHNR, CDR2 FQNEAQ (reference sequence). V lost 5 bases and J lost 0; bases outside the gene matches: 13. This CDR3 comprises 18 residues. CDR3 nucleotide sequence: TGTGCCAGCAGCCCATTACGTGGACAGGGGACCCTGAACACTGAAGCTTTCTTT. Amino acids: CASSPLRGQGTLNTEAFF.

The chain has TRBV7-3 and TRBJ2-3; D gene uncertain. With 9 bases removed from V and 4 bases from J, the gap between germline ends came to 11 bases. Germline assignment: CDR1 SGHTA and CDR2 FQGTGA. CDR3 length: 12 amino acids. The CDR3 bases are TGTGCCAGTGGGTGGGGTCCAGATACGCAGTATTTT. Translation: CASGWGPDTQYF.

This clone was recorded a few times. J is TRBJ2-3 and V is TRBV7-9, with 8 bases identical to TRBD2. Germline CDR1 is SEHNR and CDR2 is FQNEAQ (reference sequence). The CDR3 runs to 16 residues. The V and J ends lost 5 bases and 4 bases, in that order; junction bases with no gene match: 11. The CDR3 DNA reads as TGTGCCAGCAGCACAGGACTAGCAGTTTCGCCAGATACGCAGTATTTT. The encoded protein is CASSTGLAVSPDTQYF.

The chain uses TRBV2 and TRBJ2-5, with a weak D call TRBD2 (5 bases). CDR1 SNHLY and CDR2 FYNNEI come from the germline V gene. With 6 bases removed from V and 3 bases from J, the gap between germline ends came to 11 bases. This CDR3 spans 13 amino acids. CDR3 sequence (DNA): TGTGCCAGCAGCTTGGAGGAAGAAGAGACCCAGTACTTC. Its translation: CASSLEEEETQYF.

This clone was picked up a small number of times. The V and J genes are TRBV19 and TRBJ1-5; TRBD1 matches at 7 bases. The trim removed 8 bases at V and 5 bases at J, leaving 9 bases unmatched. This CDR3 contains 14 residues. The V gene's germline CDR1 is LNHDA and CDR2 SQIVND (reference sequence). Here the CDR3 reads CASDYRGPYQPQHF. CDR3 DNA: TGTGCCAGTGACTACAGGGGCCCTTATCAGCCCCAGCATTTT.

This clone turned up a few times. The chain uses TRBV7-6 and TRBJ2-1, with TRBD2 as a possible D gene (6 bases). V shed 5 bases and J shed 3 bases, with 11 bases lying between them. The CDR3 spans 14 residues. Germline V gene lookup returns CDR1 SGHVS and CDR2 FNYEAQ. The CDR3 reads CASSPEEGYNEQFF. The CDR3 region has the DNA TGTGCCAGCAGCCCCGAGGAGGGCTACAATGAGCAGTTCTTC.